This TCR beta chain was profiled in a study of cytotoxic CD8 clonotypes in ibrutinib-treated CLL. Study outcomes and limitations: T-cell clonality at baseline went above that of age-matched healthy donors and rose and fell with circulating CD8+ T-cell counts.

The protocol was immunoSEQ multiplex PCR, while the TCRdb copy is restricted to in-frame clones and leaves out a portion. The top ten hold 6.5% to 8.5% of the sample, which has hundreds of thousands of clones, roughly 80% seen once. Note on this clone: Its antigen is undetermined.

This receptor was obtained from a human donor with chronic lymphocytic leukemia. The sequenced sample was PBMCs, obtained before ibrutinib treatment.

CDR3 nucleotide sequence: TGTGCCAGCAGCTTCGGGCTAGCGGGGTACAATGAGCAGTTCTTC. It yields the protein CASSFGLAGYNEQFF. This chain connects TRBV5-4 to TRBJ2-1; 9 bases align to TRBD2. The CDR3 loop spans 15 amino acids. CDR1 and CDR2 (germline): SGHNT, YYREEE (reference sequence). The J segment lost 4 bases and the V segment lost 2 bases, leaving 4 bases of the junction unmatched.